A selection of T cell receptor beta chains follows, all from one sample in a study of shared clonotypes between healthy human individuals. Generated by immunoSEQ multiplex PCR, the TCRdb table keeps only in-frame clones and is missing some. The sample contains 1.5 million to 2.5 million clones, approximately 94% of which appear only once. Source material: naive CD8+ T cells sorted from blood. These TCRs come from a man between 18 and 29 years old in good health. The CDR3 runs from the conserved cysteine through the conserved F or W. The D gene is left open where the match is weak. Size is omitted from some rows. Given values are once, few, many or a class for expanded clones.

v_call	j_call	clone_size	cdr3_length	d_call	cdr3_nt	cdr3_aa
TRBV28	TRBJ2-3	NA	13	NA	TGTGCCAGCAGTTTTTCAAGCACAGATACGCAGTATTTT	CASSFSSTDTQYF
TRBV9	TRBJ2-2	NA	15	NA	TGTGCCAGCAGTAGTGTCGAAGGACGGATCGGGGAGCTGTTTTTT	CASSSVEGRIGELFF
TRBV27	TRBJ2-2	NA	12	NA	TGTGCCTCTGAGGGGGGGGACGGGGAGCTGTTTTTT	CASEGGDGELFF
TRBV9	TRBJ2-7	NA	14	NA	TGTGCCAGCAGCGTAGGGCCCATGGGGGACGAGCAGTACTTC	CASSVGPMGDEQYF
TRBV4-1	TRBJ2-1	NA	16	TRBD2	TGCGCCAGCAGCCAAGTCTCTAGCGGGAGTAGGAATGAGCAGTTCTTC	CASSQVSSGSRNEQFF
TRBV11-2	TRBJ2-3	NA	16	TRBD2	TGTGCCAGCACCGGACTAGCGGGAGGGCCTGCAGATACGCAGTATTTT	CASTGLAGGPADTQYF
TRBV19	TRBJ2-2	NA	14	NA	TGTGCCAGTAGTATTGGCATTAACACCGGGGAGCTGTTTTTT	CASSIGINTGELFF
TRBV19	TRBJ2-1	once	15	NA	TGTGCCAGTAGTATAGACAGTAGCTCCTACAATGAGCAGTTCTTC	CASSIDSSSYNEQFF
TRBV9	TRBJ2-7	NA	14	NA	TGTGCCAGCAGCGTAGAGGGAGACAGATACGAGCAGTACTTC	CASSVEGDRYEQYF
TRBV30	TRBJ1-1	NA	13	NA	TGTGCTGGGACACAGTCTCATCTTTCTGAAGCTTTCTTT	CAGTQSHLSEAFF
TRBV6-5	TRBJ2-7	NA	12	NA	TGTGCCAGCAGCCCCCTTCGGGACGAGCAGTACTTC	CASSPLRDEQYF
TRBV4-1	TRBJ1-2	NA	15	NA	TGCGCCAGCAGCCAAGAACGGACAGTTTCCTATGGCTACACCTTC	CASSQERTVSYGYTF
TRBV18	TRBJ1-2	NA	15	TRBD1	TGTGCCAGCTCACCTAGACAGGGTCAAGGCTATGGCTACACCTTC	CASSPRQGQGYGYTF
TRBV6-1	TRBJ1-6	NA	15	NA	TGTGCCAGCAGTGAATTGCCATCTCGGGATTCACCCCTCCACTTT	CASSELPSRDSPLHF
TRBV10-2	TRBJ2-2	NA	17	TRBD2	TGCGCCAGCAGTGAGCTGGTAGCTAGCGGTAACACCGGGGAGCTGTTTTTT	CASSELVASGNTGELFF
TRBV9	TRBJ2-6	NA	13	NA	TGTGCCAGCGGGGGCTCTGGGGCCAACGTCCTGACTTTC	CASGGSGANVLTF
TRBV5-4	TRBJ2-7	NA	13	TRBD2	TGTGCCAGCAGCTTGCGGGAGGGGGGCGAGCAGTACTTC	CASSLREGGEQYF
TRBV4-1	TRBJ2-1	NA	16	TRBD2	TGCGCCAGCAGCCAAGACCCAGCGGGGGGCTACAATGAGCAGTTCTTC	CASSQDPAGGYNEQFF
TRBV27	TRBJ2-2	few	14	NA	TGTGCCAGCAGTTTGTTAGGGAACACCGGGGAGCTGTTTTTT	CASSLLGNTGELFF
TRBV7-8	TRBJ1-1	NA	15	NA	TGTGCCAGCAGCGAGCGAACTGAGGGGGTCACTGAAGCTTTCTTT	CASSERTEGVTEAFF
TRBV28	TRBJ1-1	NA	13	NA	TGTGCCAGCAGTTTTGGCGGAAACGGTGAAGCTTTCTTT	CASSFGGNGEAFF
TRBV9	TRBJ1-4	NA	14	NA	TGTGCCAGCAGCGTAGCCACCGAGAATGAAAAACTGTTTTTT	CASSVATENEKLFF
TRBV20-1	TRBJ1-1	NA	11	NA	TGCAGTGCTAGAAGGGACATTGAAGCTTTCTTT	CSARRDIEAFF
TRBV5-1	TRBJ1-1	NA	14	TRBD1	TGCGCCAGCAGCTTTAGGGGGCTTGACACTGAAGCTTTCTTT	CASSFRGLDTEAFF
TRBV7-9	TRBJ2-7	NA	12	NA	TGTGCCAGCAGCGTGACGGGCTACGAGCAGTACTTC	CASSVTGYEQYF
TRBV4-1	TRBJ1-2	NA	16	NA	TGCGCCAGCAGCCATCTTCCATCGGGGTTTGGCTATGGCTACACCTTC	CASSHLPSGFGYGYTF
TRBV5-6	TRBJ2-7	NA	15	TRBD2	TGTGCCAGCAGCTTCGGGGCGGGAGGGCCTGACGAGCAGTACTTC	CASSFGAGGPDEQYF
TRBV27	TRBJ1-1	NA	14	NA	TGTGCCAGCAGCCCGGGGGTAGCGGCCACTGAAGCTTTCTTT	CASSPGVAATEAFF
TRBV19	TRBJ2-7	NA	14	NA	TGTGCCAGTAGTCCAGGGGTAGCCTCCTACGAGCAGTACTTC	CASSPGVASYEQYF
TRBV7-2	TRBJ2-1	NA	13	NA	TGTGCCAGCAGCTTCGGAGCCTACAATGAGCAGTTCTTC	CASSFGAYNEQFF
TRBV21-1	TRBJ2-6	NA	17	NA	TGTGCCAGCAGCAACGGCAGGGGGCACTCTGGGGCCAACGTCCTGACTTTC	CASSNGRGHSGANVLTF
TRBV2	TRBJ2-2	NA	12	NA	TGTGCCAGTAGCGGCAACACCGGGGAGCTGTTTTTT	CASSGNTGELFF
TRBV23-1	TRBJ1-5	NA	19	NA	TGCGCCAGCAGTCAACCGGGGGCCCGAGATTCCGGGAACAATCAGCCCCAGCATTTT	CASSQPGARDSGNNQPQHF
TRBV5-6	TRBJ2-1	NA	14	NA	TGTGCCAGCAGCTTACGGGGACCCTACAATGAGCAGTTCTTC	CASSLRGPYNEQFF
TRBV4-3	TRBJ2-3	once	15	NA	TGCGCCAGCAGCCAAGCGAGGGCAGCCACAGATACGCAGTATTTT	CASSQARAATDTQYF
TRBV7-9	TRBJ2-7	NA	12	NA	TGTGCCAGCAGCTTAGGGTCGGATAAGCAGTACTTC	CASSLGSDKQYF
TRBV7-3	TRBJ1-2	NA	13	NA	TGTGCCAGCAGCCTCGGGACTGGCTATGGCTACACCTTC	CASSLGTGYGYTF
TRBV5-1	TRBJ2-7	NA	15	TRBD2	TGCGCCAGCAGACAAGGACTAGCGGAAACTCGGGAGCAGTACTTC	CASRQGLAETREQYF
TRBV14	TRBJ2-1	NA	15	TRBD2	TGTGCCAGCAGCCCCGGGACTAGCGGGATTAATGAGCAGTTCTTC	CASSPGTSGINEQFF
TRBV9	TRBJ2-7	NA	13	NA	TGTGCCAGCAGCGTAGCGAGCAGGGGCGAGCAGTACTTC	CASSVASRGEQYF
TRBV11-2	TRBJ2-7	NA	17	NA	TGTGCCAGCAGCTCCCAGGGAGAGACAGTGTTCGGCTACGAGCAGTACTTC	CASSSQGETVFGYEQYF
TRBV7-2	TRBJ2-5	NA	15	TRBD2	TGTGCCAGCAGCTCCCTCCGGGGGGTAGCAGAGACCCAGTACTTC	CASSSLRGVAETQYF
TRBV5-4	TRBJ2-5	NA	15	TRBD2	TGTGCCAGCAGCTCCGATAGCGGGAGAGGAGAGACCCAGTACTTC	CASSSDSGRGETQYF
TRBV6-6	TRBJ1-3	once	15	NA	TGTGCCAGCTCGCCCGGAGGATACTCTGGAAACACCATATATTTT	CASSPGGYSGNTIYF
TRBV6-6	TRBJ2-2	NA	14	NA	TGTGCCAGCAGTTACTCGATGCCAGGCGGGGAGCTGTTTTTT	CASSYSMPGGELFF
TRBV11-2	TRBJ2-7	NA	15	NA	TGTGCCAGCAGCTCATGGGGTCCGTTCTCCTACGAGCAGTACTTC	CASSSWGPFSYEQYF
TRBV6-5	TRBJ1-4	NA	14	NA	TGTGCCAGCAGTTACGCCTTCTCTGATGAAAAACTGTTTTTT	CASSYAFSDEKLFF
TRBV6-6	TRBJ2-7	NA	13	NA	TGTGCCAGCAGTTGGACCGGGACGTCCCGGGGGTACTTC	CASSWTGTSRGYF
TRBV5-4	TRBJ2-3	NA	15	NA	TGTGCCAGCTGGAGTCACCGGGGCCTGGCAGATACGCAGTATTTT	CASWSHRGLADTQYF
TRBV4-2	TRBJ1-1	NA	15	NA	TGTGCCAGCAGCCAAGGGGGCCAGGACTTAGATGAAGCTTTCTTT	CASSQGGQDLDEAFF
TRBV29-1	TRBJ2-7	NA	13	NA	TGCAGCGTTGAAGAAGGGGGAACCTACGAGCAGTACTTC	CSVEEGGTYEQYF
TRBV25-1	TRBJ2-1	NA	14	TRBD2	TGTGCCAGCAGCATTAGCGGGAGCGCCAATGAGCAGTTCTTC	CASSISGSANEQFF
TRBV7-9	TRBJ2-5	NA	16	TRBD2	TGTGCCAGCAGTCTAGCGGGAGACGGCGCTAAAGAGACCCAGTACTTC	CASSLAGDGAKETQYF
TRBV27	TRBJ1-1	NA	15	NA	TGTGCCAGCAGTTCGGTTGGTAGTTTGAACACTGAAGCTTTCTTT	CASSSVGSLNTEAFF